One sample yielded the 29 T cell receptor beta chains listed below, sequenced in a study of blood T cells in healthy people across ages. For the second PCR, which ran for about 6 to 11 cycles, a sample-barcoded 5' primer and a J-beta primer mix were used. TCRdb reanalysed the 5' RACE reads using MiXCR and keeps one entry per CDR3 protein. Here the sample spans around 1,000,000 distinct CDR3 sequences, approximately 26% being singletons. Another study also made use of these data, one on T cells of mothers and their children.

The specimen was blood. The origin of the receptors is a girl aged 2-15 years in good health.

The table lists this clonotype with a few counts. The chain is built from TRBV11-2 and TRBJ1-1; D may be TRBD1 (5 bases). Germline V gene lookup returns CDR1 SGHAT and CDR2 FQNNGV. The CDR3 totals 13 residues. V was trimmed by 4 bases and J by 4 bases, leaving 10 bases between them. The CDR3 DNA reads TGTGCCAGCAGCTCGCCAGGGCGCACTGAAGCTTTCTTT. Its protein is CASSSPGRTEAFF.

This rearrangement joins TRBV7-9 to TRBJ2-1, with D possibly matching TRBD1 (7 bases). With 2 bases removed from V and 9 bases from J, the gap between germline ends came to 11 bases. The CDR3 sequence is 13 residues long. CDR1 and CDR2 from the germline V gene are SEHNR and FQNEAQ (reference sequence). The CDR3 DNA reads TGTGCCAGCAGCTTACTTCAGGGGGGTGAGCAGTTCTTC. Translated: CASSLLQGGEQFF.

The rearrangement joins TRBV29-1 to TRBJ1-2, with 9 bases lining up with TRBD1. Germline assignment: CDR1 SQVTM and CDR2 ANQGSEA. V shed 5 bases, J shed 0 bases, and the junction held 13 bases outside the gene matches. The CDR3 is 17 residues long. In nucleotides, the CDR3 is TGCAGCGTTCATGGGGCGGGACAGGGAGCCTCTAACTATGGCTACACCTTC. Amino acids: CSVHGAGQGASNYGYTF.

The chain is built from TRBV5-1 and TRBJ2-5, with TRBD2 matching 7 bases. TRBJ2-1 explains the end of the DNA better; the J call may be wrong. From germline, CDR1 is SGHRS and CDR2 YFSETQ. The CDR3 runs to 15 residues. In DNA, the CDR3 is TGCGCCAGCAGTTTAAGACTAGCAGAGTGGCATGAGCAGTTCTTC. It yields the protein CASSLRLAEWHEQFF.

This clonotype appeared a few times. V gene TRBV6-5 combines with J gene TRBJ2-1; D tentatively reads TRBD1 or TRBD2 (5 bases each). CDR1 is MNHEY, CDR2 SVGAGI, per germline. V lost 8 bases and J lost 0, with 11 bases in between. The CDR3 is 14 amino acids. CDR3 in amino acids: CASGDPRSYNEQFF. As DNA, the CDR3 is TGTGCCAGCGGGGACCCCCGCTCCTACAATGAGCAGTTCTTC.

This sequence joins TRBV20-1 and TRBJ2-1; D tentatively fits TRBD1 or TRBD2 (7 bases each). In germline, CDR1 is DFQATT, CDR2 SNEGSKA (reference sequence). The length of the CDR3 is 15 residues. V lost 2 bases to trimming and J lost 4 bases, with 15 bases between them. The CDR3 DNA reads TGCAGTGCTAGACCCAGGGGGGGTACATACAATGAGCAGTTCTTC. It yields the protein CSARPRGGTYNEQFF.

The CDR3, as DNA: TGTGCCAGCAGCCCACCCGGGATGTCCTACGAGCAGTACTTC. This codes for CASSPPGMSYEQYF. The chain carries TRBV11-2 and TRBJ2-7; TRBD2 might be the D (5 bases). There are 14 residues in the CDR3. V gave up 5 bases and J gave up 1 base, with 12 bases separating them. Per the germline V gene, CDR1 is SGHAT and CDR2 is FQNNGV.

Here the CDR3 DNA reads TGTGCCAGCAGGGTGGGGACAGGGGCTGATGGCTACACCTTC. Translating it yields CASRVGTGADGYTF. V gene TRBV2 combines with J gene TRBJ1-2; 10 bases are a match to TRBD1. This CDR3 spans 14 amino acids. After removal of 6 bases from V and 6 bases from J, the junction contained 7 bases not matched to a gene. CDR1 is SNHLY, CDR2 FYNNEI, per germline.

The sample holds a few counts of this clonotype. The rearrangement links TRBV5-4 to TRBJ1-2, with D hard to call. The CDR3 loop spans 14 amino acids. Germline CDR1 is SGHNT and CDR2 is YYREEE (reference sequence). Trimming left V 2 bases short and J 2 bases short, with 10 bases between. DNA of the CDR3: TGTGCCAGCAGCTTATCGGTACAGAACTATGGCTACACCTTC. It specifies CASSLSVQNYGYTF.

V is TRBV4-1 and J is TRBJ2-1; D is possibly TRBD2 (5 bases). TRBJ2-7 matches the DNA end more closely, so the J call is doubtful. Looked up from germline, CDR1 is MGHRA and CDR2 is YSYEKL. This CDR3 contains 14 residues. In nucleotides, the CDR3 is TGCGCCAGCAGCCCAACGAGCTCGGGGTACGAGCAGTACTTC. Its translation: CASSPTSSGYEQYF.

This clonotype was seen only a few times. The chain couples TRBV28 to TRBJ2-7; possible D gene TRBD2, 5 bases. CDR1 and CDR2 (germline): MDHEN, SYDVKM. V was pared by 8 bases and J by 5 bases, with 13 bases between. The CDR3 contains 12 residues. The CDR3 spells CASGGSVHEQYF. The CDR3, as DNA: TGTGCCAGCGGAGGATCAGTCCACGAGCAGTACTTC.

The J gene is TRBJ1-6, the V gene TRBV2; D is unclear. Germline lookup yields CDR1 SNHLY and CDR2 FYNNEI. CDR3 length: 15 residues. V shed 1 base and J shed 7 bases, with 11 bases lying between them. The CDR3 sequence is CASSEETVENSPLHF. In DNA form, the CDR3 reads TGTGCCAGCAGTGAAGAAACAGTGGAGAATTCACCCCTCCACTTT.

This chain connects TRBV5-6 to TRBJ2-1; D possibly uses TRBD1 or TRBD2 (5 bases each). The J call is in doubt because the DNA end fits TRBJ2-5 better. This CDR3 comprises 14 residues. Germline CDR1 is SGHDT and CDR2 is YYEEEE. CDR3 DNA: TGTGCCAGCAGCTTGGTGGCAGGGAGAGAGACCCAGTACTTC. As protein: CASSLVAGRETQYF.

This chain connects TRBV7-2 to TRBJ2-3; no clear D gene. This CDR3 contains 16 residues. The V gene's germline CDR1 is SGHTA and CDR2 FQGNSA. V shed 3 bases and J shed 0 bases, with 13 bases lying between them. The CDR3 sequence: CASSFLIQPSTDTQYF. DNA for the CDR3: TGTGCCAGCAGCTTTTTGATTCAGCCTAGCACAGATACGCAGTATTTT.

The V call is TRBV27, the J call TRBJ2-3; 10 nucleotides line up with TRBD1. This CDR3 has 14 amino acids. Trimming removed 6 bases from V and 6 bases from J; junction bases left unmatched: 6. Germline V gene sequence: CDR1 MNHEY, CDR2 SMNVEV (reference sequence). CDR3 DNA sequence: TGTGCCAGCAGATCGACAGGGGGCGCCGATACGCAGTATTTT. Its translation is CASRSTGGADTQYF.

The rearrangement joins TRBV12-3 or TRBV12-4 to TRBJ1-6; D is unclear. The V end lost 4 bases, the J end lost 7 bases, and 5 bases lay between the germline ends. This CDR3 comprises 12 residues. As DNA, the CDR3 is TGTGCCAGCAGTTCTCCGAATTCACCCCTCCACTTT. Protein sequence: CASSSPNSPLHF.

Concerning this clonotype itself: One junction end does not reproduce the germline sequence, and a read error may be involved. The chain combines TRBV9 with TRBJ2-7; D is possibly TRBD2 (5 bases). The CDR3 sequence is 14 residues long. CDR1 SGDLS and CDR2 YYNGEE come from the germline V gene. The chain's CDR3 is CASSGSGSSYEQYF. As DNA, the CDR3 is TGCGCCAGCAGCGGCAGCGGAAGCTCCTACGAGCAGTACTTC. The whole variable domain, remainder taken from reference TRBV9 and TRBJ2-7, is DSGVTQTPKHLITATGQRVTLRCSPRSGDLSVYWYQQSLDQGLQFLIQYYNGEERAKGNILERFSAQQFPDLHSELNLSSLELGDSALYFCASSGSGSSYEQYFGPGTRLTVT.

The chain links TRBV12-5 to TRBJ2-5; 8 bases align to TRBD2. The germline CDR1 and CDR2 sequences are LGHNT and FRNRAP. V lost 0 bases to trimming and J lost 4 bases; unmatched junction nucleotides: 4. The CDR3 contains 15 residues. Here the CDR3 reads CASGLVMAGGETQYF. DNA for the CDR3: TGTGCTAGTGGTTTGGTAATGGCGGGGGGAGAGACCCAGTACTTC. The full variable domain, with the rest looked up from reference TRBV12-5 and TRBJ2-5, is DARVTQTPRHKVTEMGQEVTMRCQPILGHNTVFWYRQTMMQGLELLAYFRNRAPLDDSGMPKDRFSAEMPDATLATLKIQPSEPRDSAVYFCASGLVMAGGETQYFGPGTRLLVL.

This clonotype has just a few counts. V usage is TRBV12-3 or TRBV12-4 and J usage is TRBJ2-2; D possibly uses TRBD1 or TRBD2 (5 bases each). The CDR3 has 19 residues. V shed 7 bases and J shed 0 bases, with 24 bases lying between them. This CDR3 is CASTTPGWSGHANTGELFF. The CDR3 bases are TGTGCCAGCACCACCCCGGGGTGGTCGGGGCACGCGAACACCGGGGAGCTGTTTTTT.

The CDR3: CSARENRRVTYNEQFF. The DNA of the CDR3 is TGCAGTGCTAGAGAAAACCGCAGGGTGACCTACAATGAGCAGTTCTTC. The genes are TRBV20-1 and TRBJ2-1, with a possible D match to TRBD1 (5 bases). Per the germline V gene, CDR1 is DFQATT and CDR2 is SNEGSKA (reference sequence). The CDR3 spans 16 residues. V lost 0 bases and J 2 bases, leaving 14 bases between the germline ends.

The CDR3 spells CASSFLWTLGSYEQYF. In DNA, the CDR3 is TGTGCCAGCAGTTTTCTCTGGACACTTGGCTCCTACGAGCAGTACTTC. V usage is TRBV12-3 or TRBV12-4 and J usage is TRBJ2-7; a weak D match, TRBD1 (5 bases). Between the trimmed V and J ends, which lost 3 bases and 0 bases, there was a span of 15 bases. This CDR3 is 16 amino acids long.

This chain uses TRBV20-1 with TRBJ2-1; TRBD2 agrees at 12 bases. Per the germline V gene, CDR1 is DFQATT and CDR2 is SNEGSKA (reference sequence). The CDR3 contains 14 residues. The J segment lost 9 bases and the V segment lost 6 bases, leaving 9 bases of the junction unmatched. CDR3 sequence reads: CSAQTSGSKIEQFF. CDR3 coding DNA: TGCAGTGCGCAGACTAGCGGGAGTAAAATTGAGCAGTTCTTC.

The chain recombines TRBV5-1 with TRBJ2-1, with D uncertain. Germline CDR1 SGHRS, CDR2 YFSETQ. This CDR3 comprises 15 residues. Trimming cost V 0 bases and J 5 bases, with 12 bases left between them. This CDR3 reads CASSLGVASHNEQFF. DNA for the CDR3: TGCGCCAGCAGCTTGGGGGTAGCTTCTCACAATGAGCAGTTCTTC. The variable domain in full, with the rest retrieved from reference TRBV5-1 and TRBJ2-1, is KAGVTQTPRYLIKTRGQQVTLSCSPISGHRSVSWYQQTPGQGLQFLFEYFSETQRNKGNFPGRFSGRQFSNSRSEMNVSTLELGDSALYLCASSLGVASHNEQFFGPGTRLTVL.

This clonotype has a handful of counts. The chain carries TRBV11-2 and TRBJ2-5; perhaps TRBD2 as D (6 bases). CDR1 and CDR2 (germline): SGHAT, FQNNGV. Deletions cut 0 bases from V and 1 base from J, with 9 bases between. This CDR3 spans 15 amino acids. CDR3: CASSLDPSVQETQYF. The CDR3 DNA is TGTGCCAGCAGCTTAGATCCTAGCGTCCAAGAGACCCAGTACTTC. Together with reference TRBV11-2 and TRBJ2-5, the CDR3 gives the full variable domain: EAGVAQSPRYKIIEKRQSVAFWCNPISGHATLYWYQQILGQGPKLLIQFQNNGVVDDSQLPKDRFSAERLKGVDSTLKIQPAKLEDSAVYLCASSLDPSVQETQYFGPGTRLLVL.

The V and J genes are TRBV4-1 and TRBJ2-5; TRBD2 matches 8 bases. The J call may be wrong; the DNA end is better matched by TRBJ2-1. CDR1 is MGHRA, CDR2 YSYEKL, per germline. The CDR3 length is 15 residues. The CDR3 is CASSQEPGLVNEQFF. CDR3 sequence (DNA): TGCGCCAGCAGCCAAGAGCCGGGACTAGTGAATGAGCAGTTCTTC.

This clonotype was counted a few times. This chain joins TRBV12-3 or TRBV12-4 and TRBJ2-1; 8 bases are shared with TRBD1. The CDR3 has 17 residues. V lost 2 bases and J lost 4; bases outside the gene matches: 10. The CDR3 nucleotides read TGTGCCAGCAGTTTAAAATTTGGAGACAGGGGTTACAATGAGCAGTTCTTC. It yields the protein CASSLKFGDRGYNEQFF.

This clonotype was detected only a few times. V is TRBV10-1 and J is TRBJ2-3; TRBD2 agrees at 9 bases. Germline lookup yields CDR1 WNHNN and CDR2 SYGVQD (reference sequence). Trimming cost V 3 bases and J 2 bases; bases outside gene matches: 9. The CDR3 runs 17 residues. The CDR3: CASSDPSAGGDTDTQYF. CDR3 nucleotides: TGCGCCAGCAGTGATCCTTCGGCGGGAGGGGACACAGATACGCAGTATTTT.

This clonotype was observed a few times. The chain joins TRBV20-1 to TRBJ2-7; TRBD2 matches at 7 bases. In germline, CDR1 is DFQATT, CDR2 SNEGSKA (reference sequence). Trimming removed 3 bases from V and 1 base from J; junction bases left unmatched: 9. The CDR3 is 15 residues long. This CDR3 reads CSARDGLGESYEQYF. The CDR3, as DNA: TGCAGTGCTAGGGACGGACTAGGCGAGTCCTACGAGCAGTACTTC.

This clonotype was counted a few times. This sequence joins TRBV27 and TRBJ2-1; D is ambiguous. Germline CDR1 MNHEY, CDR2 SMNVEV (reference sequence). V lost 3 bases and J 0 bases, leaving 15 bases between the germline ends. The CDR3 loop spans 17 amino acids. This chain's CDR3 is CASSLSLSRSSYNEQFF. The CDR3 nucleotides read TGTGCCAGCAGTTTGTCCCTCTCGCGGAGCTCCTACAATGAGCAGTTCTTC.